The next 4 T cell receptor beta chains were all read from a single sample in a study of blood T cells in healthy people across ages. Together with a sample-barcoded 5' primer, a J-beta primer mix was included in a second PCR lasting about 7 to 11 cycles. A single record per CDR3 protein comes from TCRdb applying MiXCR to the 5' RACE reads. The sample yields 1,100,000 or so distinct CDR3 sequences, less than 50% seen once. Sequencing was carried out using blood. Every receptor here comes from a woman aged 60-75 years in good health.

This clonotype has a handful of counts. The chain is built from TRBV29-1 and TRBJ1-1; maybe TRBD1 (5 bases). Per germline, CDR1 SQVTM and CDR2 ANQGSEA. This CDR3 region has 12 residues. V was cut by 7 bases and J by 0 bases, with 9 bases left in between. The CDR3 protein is CSGGRLNTEAFF. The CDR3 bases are TGCAGCGGGGGACGGCTGAACACTGAAGCTTTCTTT. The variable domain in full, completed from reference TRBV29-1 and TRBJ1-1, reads SAVISQKPSRDICQRGTSLTIQCQVDSQVTMMFWYRQQPGQSLTLIATANQGSEATYESGFVIDKFPISRPNLTFSTLTVSNMSPEDSSIYLCSGGRLNTEAFFGQGTRLTVV.

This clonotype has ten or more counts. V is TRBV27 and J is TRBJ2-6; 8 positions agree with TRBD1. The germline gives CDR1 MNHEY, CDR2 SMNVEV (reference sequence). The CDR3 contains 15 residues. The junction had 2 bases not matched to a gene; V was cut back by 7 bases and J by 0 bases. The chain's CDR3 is CASTGQGSGANVLTF. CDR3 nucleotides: TGTGCCAGCACCGGACAGGGCTCTGGGGCCAACGTCCTGACTTTC. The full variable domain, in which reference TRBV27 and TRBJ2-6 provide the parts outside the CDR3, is EAQVTQNPRYLITVTGKKLTVTCSQNMNHEYMSWYRQDPGLGLRQIYYSMNVEVTDKGDVPEGYKVSRKEKRNFPLILESPSPNQTSLYFCASTGQGSGANVLTFGAGSRLTVL.

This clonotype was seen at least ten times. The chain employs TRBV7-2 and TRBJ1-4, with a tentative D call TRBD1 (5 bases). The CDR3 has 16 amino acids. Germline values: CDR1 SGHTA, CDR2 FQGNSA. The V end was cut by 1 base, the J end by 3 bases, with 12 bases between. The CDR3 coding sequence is TGTGCCAGCAGCTTAGGATGGGGGATCCCTAATGAAAAACTGTTTTTT. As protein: CASSLGWGIPNEKLFF.

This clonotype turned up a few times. This chain's CDR3 is CASSPPASSYNEQFF. The CDR3 DNA reads TGTGCCAGCAGCCCCCCGGCCAGCTCCTACAATGAGCAGTTCTTC. The chain is built from TRBV6-6 and TRBJ2-1, with D unresolved. Trimming pared 6 bases from V and 0 bases from J, leaving 12 bases between. CDR3 length: 15 residues. Germline lookup yields CDR1 MNHNY and CDR2 SVGAGI (reference sequence).